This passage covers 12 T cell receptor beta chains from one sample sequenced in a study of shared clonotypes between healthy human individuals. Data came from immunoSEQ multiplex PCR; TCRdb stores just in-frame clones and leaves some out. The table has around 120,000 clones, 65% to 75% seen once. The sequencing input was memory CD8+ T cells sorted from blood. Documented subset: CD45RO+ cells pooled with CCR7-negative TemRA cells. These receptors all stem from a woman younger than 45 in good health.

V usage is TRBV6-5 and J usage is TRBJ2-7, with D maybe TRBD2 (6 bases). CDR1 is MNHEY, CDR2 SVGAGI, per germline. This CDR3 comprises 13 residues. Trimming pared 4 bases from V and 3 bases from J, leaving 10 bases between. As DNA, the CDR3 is TGTGCCAGCAGTTCCGGGACTCTCTACGAGCAGTACTTC. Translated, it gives CASSSGTLYEQYF.

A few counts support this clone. The CDR3: CASSIDHRDRVEWIPYGYTF. CDR3 DNA sequence: TGTGCCAGTAGTATAGATCATCGGGACAGGGTGGAATGGATTCCCTATGGCTACACCTTC. V usage is TRBV19 and J usage is TRBJ1-2, with 9 bases aligning to TRBD1. This CDR3 spans 20 amino acids. Looked up from germline, CDR1 is LNHDA and CDR2 is SQIVND (reference sequence). V shed 0 bases, J shed 4 bases, and the junction held 18 bases outside the gene matches.

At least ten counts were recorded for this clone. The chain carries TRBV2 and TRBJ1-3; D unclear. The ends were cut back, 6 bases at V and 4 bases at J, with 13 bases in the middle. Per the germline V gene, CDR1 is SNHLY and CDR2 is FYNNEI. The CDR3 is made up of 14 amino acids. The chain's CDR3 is CASRETWMGNTIYF. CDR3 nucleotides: TGTGCCAGCAGGGAGACATGGATGGGAAACACCATATATTTT. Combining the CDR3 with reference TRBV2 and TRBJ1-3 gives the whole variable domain EPEVTQTPSHQVTQMGQEVILRCVPISNHLYFYWYRQILGQKVEFLVSFYNNEISEKSEIFDDQFSVERPDGSNFTLKIRSTKLEDSAMYFCASRETWMGNTIYFGEGSWLTVV.

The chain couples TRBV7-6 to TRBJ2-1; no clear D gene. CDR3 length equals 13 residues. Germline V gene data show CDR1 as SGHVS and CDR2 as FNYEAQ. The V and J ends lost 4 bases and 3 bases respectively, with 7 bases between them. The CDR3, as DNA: TGTGCCAGCAGCTCCGAGCTCTACAATGAGCAGTTCTTC. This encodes CASSSELYNEQFF.

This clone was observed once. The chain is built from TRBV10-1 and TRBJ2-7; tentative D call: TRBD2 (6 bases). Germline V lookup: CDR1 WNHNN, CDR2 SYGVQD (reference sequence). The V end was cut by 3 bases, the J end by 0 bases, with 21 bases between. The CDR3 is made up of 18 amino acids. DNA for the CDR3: TGCGCCAGCAGTGACCATACATCTAGCGCCTCAAGCTCCTACGAGCAGTACTTC. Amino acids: CASSDHTSSASSSYEQYF.

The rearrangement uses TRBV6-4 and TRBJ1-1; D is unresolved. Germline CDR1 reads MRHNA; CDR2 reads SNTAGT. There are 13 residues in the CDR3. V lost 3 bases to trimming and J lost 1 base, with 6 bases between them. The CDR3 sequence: CASSERPNTEAFF. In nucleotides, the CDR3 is TGTGCCAGCAGTGAGCGGCCGAACACTGAAGCTTTCTTT.

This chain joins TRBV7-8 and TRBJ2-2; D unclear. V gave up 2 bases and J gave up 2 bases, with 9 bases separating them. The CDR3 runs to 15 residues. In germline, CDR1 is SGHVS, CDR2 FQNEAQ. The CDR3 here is CASSLSRVNTGELFF. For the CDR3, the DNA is TGTGCCAGCAGCTTATCTCGGGTTAACACCGGGGAGCTGTTTTTT.

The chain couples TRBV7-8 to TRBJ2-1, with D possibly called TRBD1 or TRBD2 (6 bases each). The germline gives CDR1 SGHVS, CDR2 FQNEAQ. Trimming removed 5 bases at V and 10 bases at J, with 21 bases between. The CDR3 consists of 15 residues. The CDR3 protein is CASSPANGGGPEQFF. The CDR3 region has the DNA TGTGCCAGCAGCCCGGCGAACGGAGGGGGACCCGAGCAGTTCTTC.

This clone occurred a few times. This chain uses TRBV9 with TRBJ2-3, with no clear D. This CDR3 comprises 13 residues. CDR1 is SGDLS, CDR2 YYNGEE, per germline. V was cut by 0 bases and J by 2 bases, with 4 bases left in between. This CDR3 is CASSVATTDTQYF. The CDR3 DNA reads TGTGCCAGCAGCGTAGCTACCACAGATACGCAGTATTTT.

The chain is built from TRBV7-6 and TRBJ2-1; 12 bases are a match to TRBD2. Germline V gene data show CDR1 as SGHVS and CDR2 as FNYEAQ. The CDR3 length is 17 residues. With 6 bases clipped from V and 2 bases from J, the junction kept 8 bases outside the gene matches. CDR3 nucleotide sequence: TGTGCCAGCAGTTCTACCCGGACTAGCGGGACCTACAATGAGCAGTTCTTC. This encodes CASSSTRTSGTYNEQFF.

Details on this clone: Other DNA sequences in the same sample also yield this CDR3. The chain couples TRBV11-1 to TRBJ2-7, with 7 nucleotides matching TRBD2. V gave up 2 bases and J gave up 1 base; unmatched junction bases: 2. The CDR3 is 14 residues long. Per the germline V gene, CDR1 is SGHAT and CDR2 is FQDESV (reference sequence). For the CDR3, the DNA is TGTGCCAGCAGCTTACAGCGGGATTCCTACGAGCAGTACTTC. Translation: CASSLQRDSYEQYF.

CDR3 sequence (DNA): TGTGCCAGCAGCCAAGGGGGGACAGGGGCCCAAGAGACCCAGTACTTC. It is translated as CASSQGGTGAQETQYF. The chain carries TRBV4-2 and TRBJ2-5, with 10 bases identical to TRBD1. The CDR3 has 16 amino acids. Germline trimming cut 1 base from V and 1 base from J; bases unmatched to any gene: 3. Germline V gene data show CDR1 as LGHNA and CDR2 as YNFKEQ.